Below are 30 T cell receptor beta chains sequenced from a single sample in a study of blood T cell repertoires in COVID-19. TCRdb's copy holds only in-frame clones and misses some; the assay was immunoSEQ multiplex PCR. The repertoire holds under 70,000 clones, 80% to 95% seen once, with approximately 15% in the top ten. Material: peripheral blood. The receptor set was obtained from a human donor with active COVID-19. The donor label of this sample is uncertain.

The chain joins TRBV5-1 to TRBJ1-3; D might be TRBD1 (5 bases). The length of the CDR3 is 16 residues. V lost 1 base, J lost 0 bases, and 11 bases lay in between. The germline V gene has CDR1 SGHRS and CDR2 YFSETQ. The CDR3 spells CASSLTGDPSGNTIYF. Here the CDR3 DNA reads TGCGCCAGCAGCTTGACGGGGGACCCCTCTGGAAACACCATATATTTT.

This clone was found once. This chain connects TRBV5-1 to TRBJ2-7; TRBD2 matches 8 bases. There are 14 residues in the CDR3. The V gene's germline CDR1 is SGHRS and CDR2 YFSETQ. Unmatched junction bases numbered 6, after V lost 4 bases and J lost 3 bases. The chain's CDR3 is CASSRGGSDYEQYF. The CDR3 DNA reads TGCGCCAGCAGCCGCGGGGGGTCTGACTACGAGCAGTACTTC.

For the CDR3, the DNA is TGTGCCAGCAGCCTCGGGGGTACTAATGAAAAACTGTTTTTT. It encodes CASSLGGTNEKLFF. The rearrangement links TRBV7-2 to TRBJ1-4, with a possible D match to TRBD1 (5 bases). Germline CDR1 is SGHTA and CDR2 is FQGNSA. CDR3 length: 14 amino acids. V shed 5 bases and J shed 2 bases, with 9 bases lying between them.

This chain connects TRBV7-9 to TRBJ2-1; TRBD2 agrees at 9 bases. With 5 bases clipped from V and 5 bases from J, the junction kept 13 bases outside the gene matches. Germline V gene sequence: CDR1 SEHNR, CDR2 FQNEAQ (reference sequence). The length of the CDR3 is 17 residues. CDR3 sequence (DNA): TGTGCCAGCAGCAACCGCAAAGCGGGAGGTACCCACAATGAGCAGTTCTTC. Protein sequence: CASSNRKAGGTHNEQFF.

This clone was seen only once. J is TRBJ1-5 and V is TRBV27; TRBD1 aligns across 7 bases. Germline CDR1 MNHEY, CDR2 SMNVEV (reference sequence). V dropped 5 bases and J dropped 6; count of bases not matched to a gene: 4. The CDR3 extends over 13 amino acids. CDR3 in DNA: TGTGCCAGCAGTAGAGGGGGCCCTCAGCCCCAGCATTTT. Encoded protein: CASSRGGPQPQHF.

This rearrangement joins TRBV27 to TRBJ2-7; 9 positions agree with TRBD1. Trimming removed 2 bases from V and 1 base from J; junction bases left unmatched: 12. The CDR3 contains 18 residues. The germline CDR1 and CDR2 sequences are MNHEY and SMNVEV (reference sequence). CDR3 loop: CASSLHRGRGQGSYEQYF. The CDR3, as DNA: TGTGCCAGCAGTTTACATCGAGGGCGGGGACAGGGATCCTACGAGCAGTACTTC.

The V call is TRBV28, the J call TRBJ2-4; 8 positions match TRBD1. There are 13 residues in the CDR3. The V gene's germline CDR1 is MDHEN and CDR2 SYDVKM. V lost 7 bases to trimming and J lost 5 bases; unmatched junction nucleotides: 4. The CDR3 spells CASITGGQNIQYF. The CDR3 coding sequence is TGTGCCAGCATTACAGGGGGACAAAACATTCAGTACTTC.

The chain employs TRBV3-1 (or the pseudogene TRBV3-2) and TRBJ2-1, with TRBD2 matching 10 bases. The CDR3 spans 16 residues. Germline lookup yields CDR1 LGHDT and CDR2 YNNKEL (reference sequence). J lost 4 bases, V lost 2 bases, and 5 bases had no gene match. The CDR3 sequence: CASSQRAGGNYNEQFF. The CDR3, as DNA: TGTGCCAGCAGCCAAAGAGCGGGGGGGAATTACAATGAGCAGTTCTTC.

The table lists this clone with a count of one. The V gene is TRBV5-1, the J gene TRBJ1-1; 9 bases match TRBD1. The ends lost 2 bases at V and 4 bases at J; junction bases unmatched: 6. CDR1 SGHRS and CDR2 YFSETQ come from the germline V gene. CDR3 size: 15 residues. The DNA of the CDR3 is TGCGCCAGCAGCTTTAGAGCGACAGGGGGCACTGAAGCTTTCTTT. Translated: CASSFRATGGTEAFF.

The gene calls are TRBV11-2 and TRBJ2-6, with a weak D call TRBD1 (5 bases). The germline CDR1 and CDR2 sequences are SGHAT and FQNNGV. Trimming shortened V by 1 base and J by 0 bases, and 10 bases separated the two germline ends. This CDR3 has 17 amino acids. The DNA for the CDR3 is TGTGCCAGCAGCTTAGGACAGTTCCACTCTGGGGCCAACGTCCTGACTTTC. It specifies CASSLGQFHSGANVLTF.

In its sample, this clone was seen a few times. The CDR3 nucleotides read TGTGCCAGCAGTCAAGTTCCGGGACTAGCGGGAGGGCCCAGCACAGATACGCAGTATTTT. The encoded protein is CASSQVPGLAGGPSTDTQYF. The rearrangement links TRBV27 to TRBJ2-3; 16 bases line up with TRBD2. The CDR3 sequence is 20 residues long. V was clipped by 5 bases and J by 0 bases; unmatched bases: 11. The germline CDR1 and CDR2 sequences are MNHEY and SMNVEV (reference sequence).

V gene TRBV10-2 combines with J gene TRBJ1-1; the match to TRBD1 covers 7 bases. Looked up from germline, CDR1 is WSHSY and CDR2 is SAAADI. The CDR3 has 12 residues. The V gene end was trimmed by 8 bases and the J gene end by 4 bases; junction bases not matched to a gene: 4. CDR3 sequence (DNA): TGCGCCAGCGGAACAGGGGCCACTGAAGCTTTCTTT. Translating it yields CASGTGATEAFF.

The gene calls are TRBV25-1 and TRBJ1-1; D perhaps matches TRBD1 (6 bases). This CDR3 comprises 15 residues. Trimming cost V 2 bases and J 5 bases, with 15 bases left between them. Germline V lookup: CDR1 MGHDK, CDR2 SYGVNS. The CDR3 here is CASSETRQGRTEAFF. DNA for the CDR3: TGTGCCAGCAGTGAAACCCGGCAGGGGCGTACTGAAGCTTTCTTT.

V gene TRBV5-6 combines with J gene TRBJ2-4; 7 bases line up with TRBD1. CDR3 size: 15 residues. V trimming: 2 bases; J trimming: 2 bases; junction bases outside the gene matches: 4. CDR1 is SGHDT and CDR2 is YYEEEE in the germline V gene. The DNA of the CDR3 is TGTGCCAGCAGCTTACCAGGGGGTCCCAAAAACATTCAGTACTTC. Residues: CASSLPGGPKNIQYF.

V and J are TRBV7-3 and TRBJ2-5; 10 nucleotides line up with TRBD2. From germline, CDR1 is SGHTA and CDR2 FQGTGA. J lost 5 bases, V lost 5 bases, and 8 bases had no gene match. CDR3 length: 15 residues. The DNA of the CDR3 is TGTGCCAGCAGCCCTCGGCTAGCGGGAGTCGAGACCCAGTACTTC. Protein product: CASSPRLAGVETQYF.

This chain uses TRBV3-1 (or the pseudogene TRBV3-2) with TRBJ2-7, with 7 bases fitting TRBD1. This CDR3 is built from 14 residues. The germline V gene has CDR1 LGHDT and CDR2 YNNKEL (reference sequence). The J segment lost 6 bases and the V segment lost 8 bases, leaving 13 bases of the junction unmatched. CDR3 coding DNA: TGTGCCAGCGGAAATCCGGGACAGACTTCCGAGCAGTACTTC. The encoded protein is CASGNPGQTSEQYF.

V and J are TRBV25-1 and TRBJ2-1, with 10 positions matching TRBD2. The ends lost 8 bases at V and 12 bases at J; junction bases unmatched: 7. Germline CDR1 is MGHDK and CDR2 is SYGVNS. CDR3 length equals 12 residues. The CDR3 DNA is TGTGCCAGCGGCTTAGCGGGGGGCTCGCAGTTCTTC. As protein: CASGLAGGSQFF.

This sequence joins TRBV6-6 and TRBJ1-5, with a possible D match to TRBD1 (5 bases). Germline loops: CDR1 MNHNY, CDR2 SVGAGI (reference sequence). The CDR3 runs to 16 residues. V dropped 6 bases and J dropped 1 base, with 16 bases sitting between them. The CDR3 sequence: CASSPWGVGSNQPQHF. The CDR3 nucleotides are TGTGCCAGCAGCCCGTGGGGGGTGGGAAGCAATCAGCCCCAGCATTTT.

The chain uses TRBV5-4 and TRBJ2-1, with 9 bases aligning to TRBD1. Per germline, CDR1 SGHNT and CDR2 YYREEE (reference sequence). With 0 bases clipped from V and 7 bases from J, the junction kept 5 bases outside the gene matches. The CDR3 loop spans 15 amino acids. This CDR3 reads CASSLAGTGNNEQFF. The CDR3 DNA reads as TGTGCCAGCAGCTTGGCCGGGACAGGGAATAATGAGCAGTTCTTC.

The V call is TRBV5-6, the J call TRBJ2-7, with D perhaps TRBD2 (5 bases). This CDR3 contains 13 residues. V was shortened by 4 bases and J by 0 bases, with 8 bases between the two germline ends. From germline, CDR1 is SGHDT and CDR2 YYEEEE. The CDR3 loop reads CASSPGSSYEQYF. The CDR3 DNA sequence: TGTGCCAGCAGCCCGGGGAGCTCCTACGAGCAGTACTTC.

This rearrangement joins TRBV5-1 to TRBJ2-1; 15 bases line up with TRBD2. From germline, CDR1 is SGHRS and CDR2 YFSETQ. This CDR3 spans 18 amino acids. The V segment lost 3 bases and the J segment 7 bases; nucleotides outside the gene matches: 11. DNA of the CDR3: TGCGCCAGCAGCTGGACTAGCGGGGGGGCACGGGCGATGAATGAGCAGTTCTTC. Amino acid sequence: CASSWTSGGARAMNEQFF.

This clone has only one observation. The rearrangement links TRBV18 to TRBJ2-6; the D is unclear. CDR3 size: 14 residues. With 6 bases removed from V and 1 base from J, the gap between germline ends came to 7 bases. Germline V lookup: CDR1 KGHSH, CDR2 LQKENI. CDR3 amino acids: CASSLSSGANVLTF. The CDR3 DNA reads as TGTGCCAGCTCGCTATCATCTGGGGCCAACGTCCTGACTTTC.

V is TRBV5-1 and J is TRBJ2-5; 8 nucleotides match TRBD2. Looked up from germline, CDR1 is SGHRS and CDR2 is YFSETQ. The CDR3 is 13 amino acids. Trimming removed 6 bases from V and 2 bases from J; junction bases left unmatched: 3. The CDR3 reads CASTASGQETQYF. The DNA of the CDR3 is TGCGCCAGCACGGCTAGCGGGCAAGAGACCCAGTACTTC.

This clone showed up just once. The chain carries TRBV5-4 and TRBJ2-1, with 7 bases aligning to TRBD1. Trimming took 2 bases from V and 7 from J; bases not matched to a gene: 9. The CDR3 consists of 15 residues. CDR1 is SGHNT, CDR2 YYREEE, per germline (reference sequence). CDR3 in DNA: TGTGCCAGCAGCTTAAATAGGGGGCGGGTAAATGAGCAGTTCTTC. Amino acids: CASSLNRGRVNEQFF. Using reference TRBV5-4 and TRBJ2-1 for the parts outside the CDR3, the full variable domain is ETGVTQSPTHLIKTRGQQVTLRCSSQSGHNTVSWYQQALGQGPQFIFQYYREEENGRGNFPPRFSGLQFPNYSSELNVNALELDDSALYLCASSLNRGRVNEQFFGPGTRLTVL.

This clone has a single count. This chain uses TRBV27 with TRBJ2-3, with TRBD2 identical over 9 bases. The CDR3 sequence is 19 residues long. Unmatched junction bases numbered 18, after V lost 4 bases and J lost 4 bases. Germline V CDR1 and CDR2: MNHEY, SMNVEV (reference sequence). The CDR3 DNA reads as TGTGCCAGCAGTTCAACAAAGCGGGGGGCCCACTCCGGGGCAGATACGCAGTATTTT. It encodes CASSSTKRGAHSGADTQYF.

V usage is TRBV7-2 and J usage is TRBJ2-5; 9 nucleotides line up with TRBD2. CDR1 is SGHTA and CDR2 is FQGNSA in the germline V gene. This CDR3 region has 15 residues. V gave up 1 base and J gave up 3 bases; unmatched junction bases: 3. The CDR3 DNA reads as TGTGCCAGCAGCTTAGTAGCTAGCGGGGAAGAGACCCAGTACTTC. Translated: CASSLVASGEETQYF.

The chain has TRBV7-2 and TRBJ2-5; a possible D gene is TRBD2 (6 bases). Germline V gene sequence: CDR1 SGHTA, CDR2 FQGNSA. Trimming removed 2 bases at V and 5 bases at J, with 9 bases between. There are 13 residues in the CDR3. CDR3 loop: CASSLPGVETQYF. Written as DNA, the CDR3 is TGTGCCAGCAGCTTACCGGGGGTTGAGACCCAGTACTTC.

The V call is TRBV6-6, the J call TRBJ2-5; possibly TRBD2 for D (6 bases). The germline CDR1 and CDR2 sequences are MNHNY and SVGAGI (reference sequence). This CDR3 contains 15 residues. V lost 5 bases and J lost 6, with 19 bases in between. Here the CDR3 reads CASSDAWEAEQTQYF. The CDR3 DNA sequence: TGTGCCAGCAGTGACGCCTGGGAGGCGGAACAGACCCAGTACTTC.

The chain couples TRBV18 to TRBJ1-3, with a weak D call TRBD1 (5 bases). The CDR3 contains 17 residues. Looked up from germline, CDR1 is KGHSH and CDR2 is LQKENI. V was cut by 4 bases and J by 0 bases, with 16 bases left in between. The CDR3 here is CASSRGAGQRSGNTIYF. The CDR3 DNA is TGTGCCAGCTCACGTGGCGCGGGGCAGCGCTCTGGAAACACCATATATTTT.

J is TRBJ2-7 and V is TRBV28, with TRBD1 matching over 7 bases. CDR3 length: 14 residues. Looked up from germline, CDR1 is MDHEN and CDR2 is SYDVKM. V was pared by 5 bases and J by 1 base, with 5 bases of the junction left unmatched. The CDR3 DNA sequence: TGTGCCAGCAGTCTCACAGGGGAATCCTACGAGCAGTACTTC. This codes for CASSLTGESYEQYF.